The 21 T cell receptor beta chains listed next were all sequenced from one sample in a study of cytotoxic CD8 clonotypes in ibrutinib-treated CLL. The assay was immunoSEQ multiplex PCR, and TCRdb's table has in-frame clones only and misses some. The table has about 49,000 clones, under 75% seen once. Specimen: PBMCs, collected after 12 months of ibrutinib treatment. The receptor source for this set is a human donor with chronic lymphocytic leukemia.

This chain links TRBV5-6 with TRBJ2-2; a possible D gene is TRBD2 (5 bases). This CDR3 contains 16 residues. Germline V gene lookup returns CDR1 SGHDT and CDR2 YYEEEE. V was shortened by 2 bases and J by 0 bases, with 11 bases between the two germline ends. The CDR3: CASSFQEVANTGELFF. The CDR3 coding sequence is TGTGCCAGCAGCTTCCAGGAGGTCGCGAACACCGGGGAGCTGTTTTTT.

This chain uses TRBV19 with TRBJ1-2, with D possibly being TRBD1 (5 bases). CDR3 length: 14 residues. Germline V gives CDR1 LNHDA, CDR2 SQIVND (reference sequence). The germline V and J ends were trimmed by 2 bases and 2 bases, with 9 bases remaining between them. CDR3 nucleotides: TGTGCCAGTAGTATACCGTGGGGGAACTATGGCTACACCTTC. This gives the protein CASSIPWGNYGYTF. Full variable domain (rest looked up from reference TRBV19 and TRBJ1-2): DGGITQSPKYLFRKEGQNVTLSCEQNLNHDAMYWYRQDPGQGLRLIYYSQIVNDFQKGDIAEGYSVSREKKESFPLTVTSAQKNPTAFYLCASSIPWGNYGYTFGSGTRLTVV.

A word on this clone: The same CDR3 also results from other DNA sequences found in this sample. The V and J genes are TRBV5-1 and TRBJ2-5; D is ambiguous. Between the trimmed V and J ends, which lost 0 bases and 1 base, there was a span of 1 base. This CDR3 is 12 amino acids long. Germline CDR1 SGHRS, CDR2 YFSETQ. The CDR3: CASSLAQETQYF. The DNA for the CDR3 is TGCGCCAGCAGCTTGGCCCAAGAGACCCAGTACTTC.

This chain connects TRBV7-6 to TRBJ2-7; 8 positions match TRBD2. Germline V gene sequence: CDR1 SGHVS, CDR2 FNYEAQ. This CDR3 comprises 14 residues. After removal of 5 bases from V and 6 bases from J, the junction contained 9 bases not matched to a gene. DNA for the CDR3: TGTGCCAGCAGCCCCGGGAGGGGGTCTCGCGAGCAGTACTTC. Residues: CASSPGRGSREQYF.

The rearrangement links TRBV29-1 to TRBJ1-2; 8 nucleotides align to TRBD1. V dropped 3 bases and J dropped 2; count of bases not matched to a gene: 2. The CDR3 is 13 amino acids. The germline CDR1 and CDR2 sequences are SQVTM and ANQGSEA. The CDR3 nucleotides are TGCAGCGTTGACAACAGGGGGAACTATGGCTACACCTTC. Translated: CSVDNRGNYGYTF.

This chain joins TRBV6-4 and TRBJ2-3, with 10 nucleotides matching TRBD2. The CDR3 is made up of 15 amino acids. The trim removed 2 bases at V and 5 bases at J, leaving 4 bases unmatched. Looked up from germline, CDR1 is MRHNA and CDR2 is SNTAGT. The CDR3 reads CASSDRTSGGDTQYF. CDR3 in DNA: TGTGCCAGCAGTGACAGGACTAGCGGAGGAGATACGCAGTATTTT.

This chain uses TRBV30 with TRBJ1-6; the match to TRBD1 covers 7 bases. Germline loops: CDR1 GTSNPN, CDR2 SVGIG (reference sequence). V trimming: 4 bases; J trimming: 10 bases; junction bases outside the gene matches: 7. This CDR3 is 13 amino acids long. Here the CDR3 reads CAWTTGDESPLHF. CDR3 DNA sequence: TGTGCCTGGACCACAGGGGATGAGTCACCCCTCCACTTT.

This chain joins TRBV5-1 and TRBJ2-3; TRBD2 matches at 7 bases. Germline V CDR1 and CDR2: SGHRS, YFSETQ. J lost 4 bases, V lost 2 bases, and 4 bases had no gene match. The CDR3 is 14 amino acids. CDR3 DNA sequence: TGCGCCAGCAGCTTCGGCGGGGGATCAGATACGCAGTATTTT. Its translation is CASSFGGGSDTQYF.

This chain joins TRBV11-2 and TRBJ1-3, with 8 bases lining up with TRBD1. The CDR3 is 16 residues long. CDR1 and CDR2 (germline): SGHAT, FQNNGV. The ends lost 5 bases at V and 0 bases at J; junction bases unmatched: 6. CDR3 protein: CASSADRASSGNTIYF. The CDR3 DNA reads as TGTGCCAGCAGCGCGGACAGGGCGTCCTCTGGAAACACCATATATTTT.

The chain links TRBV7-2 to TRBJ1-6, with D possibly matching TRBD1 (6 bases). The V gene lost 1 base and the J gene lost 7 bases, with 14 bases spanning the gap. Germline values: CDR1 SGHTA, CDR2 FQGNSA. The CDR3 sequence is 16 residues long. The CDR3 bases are TGTGCCAGCAGCTTAGTCCCGACAGGAGAAAATTCACCCCTCCACTTT. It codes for CASSLVPTGENSPLHF. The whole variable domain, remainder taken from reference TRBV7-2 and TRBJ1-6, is GAGVSQSPSNKVTEKGKDVELRCDPISGHTALYWYRQSLGQGLEFLIYFQGNSAPDKSGLPSDRFSAERTGGSVSTLTIQRTQQEDSAVYLCASSLVPTGENSPLHFGNGTRLTVT.

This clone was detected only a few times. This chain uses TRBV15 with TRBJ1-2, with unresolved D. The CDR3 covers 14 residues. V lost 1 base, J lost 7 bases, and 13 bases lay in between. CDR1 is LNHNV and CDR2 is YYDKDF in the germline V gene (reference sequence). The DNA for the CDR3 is TGTGCCACCAGCAGAGGGGTGGTGGGGAGTGGCTACACCTTC. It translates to CATSRGVVGSGYTF. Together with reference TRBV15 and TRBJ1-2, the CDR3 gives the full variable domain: DAMVIQNPRYQVTQFGKPVTLSCSQTLNHNVMYWYQQKSSQAPKLLFHYYDKDFNNEADTPDNFQSRRPNTSFCFLDIRSPGLGDTAMYLCATSRGVVGSGYTFGSGTRLTVV.

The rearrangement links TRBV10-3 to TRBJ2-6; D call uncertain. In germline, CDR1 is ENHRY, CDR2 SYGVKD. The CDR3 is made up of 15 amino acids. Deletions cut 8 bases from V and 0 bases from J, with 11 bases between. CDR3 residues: CAIGRLASGANVLTF. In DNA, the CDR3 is TGTGCCATCGGCCGGCTTGCCTCTGGGGCCAACGTCCTGACTTTC.

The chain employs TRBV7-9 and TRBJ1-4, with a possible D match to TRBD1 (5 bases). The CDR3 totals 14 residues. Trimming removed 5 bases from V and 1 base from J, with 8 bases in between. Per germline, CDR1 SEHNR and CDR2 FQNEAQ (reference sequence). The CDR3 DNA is TGTGCCAGCAGCCGGGACCTAACTAATGAAAAACTGTTTTTT. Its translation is CASSRDLTNEKLFF. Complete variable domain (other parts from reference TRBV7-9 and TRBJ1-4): DTGVSQNPRHKITKRGQNVTFRCDPISEHNRLYWYRQTLGQGPEFLTYFQNEAQLEKSRLLSDRFSAERPKGSFSTLEIQRTEQGDSAMYLCASSRDLTNEKLFFGSGTQLSVL.

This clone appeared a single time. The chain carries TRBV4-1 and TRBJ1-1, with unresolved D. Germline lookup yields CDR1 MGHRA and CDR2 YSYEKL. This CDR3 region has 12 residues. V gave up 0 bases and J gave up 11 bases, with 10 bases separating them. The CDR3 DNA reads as TGCGCCAGCAGCCAAGATCATATCAAGGCTTTCTTT. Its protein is CASSQDHIKAFF.

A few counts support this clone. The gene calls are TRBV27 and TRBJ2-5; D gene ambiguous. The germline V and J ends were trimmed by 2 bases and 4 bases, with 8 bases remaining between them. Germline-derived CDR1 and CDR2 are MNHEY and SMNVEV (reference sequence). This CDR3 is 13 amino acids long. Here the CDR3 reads CASSLRVRETQYF. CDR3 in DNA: TGTGCCAGCAGTTTACGGGTCCGAGAGACCCAGTACTTC.

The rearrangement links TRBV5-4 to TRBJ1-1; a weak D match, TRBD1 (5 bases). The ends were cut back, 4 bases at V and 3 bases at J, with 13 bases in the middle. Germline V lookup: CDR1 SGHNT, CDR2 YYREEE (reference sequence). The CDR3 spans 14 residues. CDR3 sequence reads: CASSIDTGDTEAFF. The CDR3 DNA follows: TGTGCCAGCAGCATAGATACAGGTGACACTGAAGCTTTCTTT.

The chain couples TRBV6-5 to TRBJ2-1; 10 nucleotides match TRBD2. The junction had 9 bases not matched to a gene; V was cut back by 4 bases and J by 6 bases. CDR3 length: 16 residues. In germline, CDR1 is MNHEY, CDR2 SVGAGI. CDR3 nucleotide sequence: TGTGCCAGCAGTTCCCCTCGACTAGCGGGCGGCAATGAGCAGTTCTTC. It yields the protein CASSSPRLAGGNEQFF.

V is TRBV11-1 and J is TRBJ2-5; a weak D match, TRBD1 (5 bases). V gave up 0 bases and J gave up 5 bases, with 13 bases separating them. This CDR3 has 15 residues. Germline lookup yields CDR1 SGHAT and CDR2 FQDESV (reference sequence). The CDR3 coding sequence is TGTGCCAGCAGCTTAGCGCAGGGCGGCCCGGAGACCCAGTACTTC. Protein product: CASSLAQGGPETQYF.

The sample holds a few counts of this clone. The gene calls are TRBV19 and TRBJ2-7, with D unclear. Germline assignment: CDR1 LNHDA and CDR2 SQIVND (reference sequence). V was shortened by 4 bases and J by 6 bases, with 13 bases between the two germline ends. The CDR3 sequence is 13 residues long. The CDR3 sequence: CASSTPAPSEQYF. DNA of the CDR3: TGTGCCAGTAGTACACCGGCCCCTAGCGAGCAGTACTTC.

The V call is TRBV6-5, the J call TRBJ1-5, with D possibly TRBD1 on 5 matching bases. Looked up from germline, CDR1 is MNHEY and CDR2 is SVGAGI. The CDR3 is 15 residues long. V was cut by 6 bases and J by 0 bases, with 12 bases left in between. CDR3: CASSPGLYSNQPQHF. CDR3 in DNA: TGTGCCAGCAGCCCAGGGCTGTATAGCAATCAGCCCCAGCATTTT.

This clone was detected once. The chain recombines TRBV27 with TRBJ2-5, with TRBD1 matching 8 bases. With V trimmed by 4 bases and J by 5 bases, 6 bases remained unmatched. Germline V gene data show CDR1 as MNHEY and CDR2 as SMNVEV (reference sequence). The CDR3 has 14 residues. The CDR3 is CASSWSDRGETQYF. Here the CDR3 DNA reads TGTGCCAGCAGTTGGTCCGACAGGGGTGAGACCCAGTACTTC.